This section outlines one TCR beta chain sequence together with its context. Its antigen is unidentified. V lost 6 bases and J lost 0, with 12 bases in between. Germline CDR1 MNHEY, CDR2 SVGAGI. This CDR3 has 15 residues. The record originates from a study of cytomegalovirus exposure and HLA in healthy donors. Background on the study: T cells numbering around 170 million yielded approximately 100 million unique TCR beta sequences in an earlier analysis. Findings of the study overall: The authors later linked a missense DCLRE1C variant to TCR beta V- and J-gene trimming. The study dropped some indistinguishable V segments, TRBV6-2 and TRBV6-3 among them.

In the PCR, 60 Vbeta and 13 Jbeta primers were used. Using immunoSEQ multiplex PCR, the repertoire was profiled, and TCRdb retains in-frame clones only, with some absent. Among about 190,000 clones, around 87% were seen once, and the ten largest hold over 1%. The sequenced sample consisted of PBMCs. The receptor was isolated from a man aged 25 to 45 in good health and CMV-seronegative. The V and J genes are TRBV6-5 and TRBJ1-3; D unclear. DNA for the CDR3: TGTGCCAGCAGCCCCCAGATCCACTCTGGAAACACCATATATTTT. As protein: CASSPQIHSGNTIYF.